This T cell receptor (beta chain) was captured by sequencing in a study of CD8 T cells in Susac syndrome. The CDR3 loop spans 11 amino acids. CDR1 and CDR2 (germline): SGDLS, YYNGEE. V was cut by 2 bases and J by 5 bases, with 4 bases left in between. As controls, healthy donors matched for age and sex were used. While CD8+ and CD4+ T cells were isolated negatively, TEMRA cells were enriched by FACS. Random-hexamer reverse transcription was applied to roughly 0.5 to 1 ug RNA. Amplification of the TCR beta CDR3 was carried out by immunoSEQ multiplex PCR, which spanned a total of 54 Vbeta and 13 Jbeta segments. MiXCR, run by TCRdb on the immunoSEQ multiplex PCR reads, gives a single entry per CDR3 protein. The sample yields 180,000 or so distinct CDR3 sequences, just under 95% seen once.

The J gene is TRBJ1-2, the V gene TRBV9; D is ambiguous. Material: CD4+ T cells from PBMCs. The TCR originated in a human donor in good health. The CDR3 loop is CASSVGYGYTF. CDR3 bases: TGTGCCAGCAGCGTGGGGTATGGCTACACCTTC.